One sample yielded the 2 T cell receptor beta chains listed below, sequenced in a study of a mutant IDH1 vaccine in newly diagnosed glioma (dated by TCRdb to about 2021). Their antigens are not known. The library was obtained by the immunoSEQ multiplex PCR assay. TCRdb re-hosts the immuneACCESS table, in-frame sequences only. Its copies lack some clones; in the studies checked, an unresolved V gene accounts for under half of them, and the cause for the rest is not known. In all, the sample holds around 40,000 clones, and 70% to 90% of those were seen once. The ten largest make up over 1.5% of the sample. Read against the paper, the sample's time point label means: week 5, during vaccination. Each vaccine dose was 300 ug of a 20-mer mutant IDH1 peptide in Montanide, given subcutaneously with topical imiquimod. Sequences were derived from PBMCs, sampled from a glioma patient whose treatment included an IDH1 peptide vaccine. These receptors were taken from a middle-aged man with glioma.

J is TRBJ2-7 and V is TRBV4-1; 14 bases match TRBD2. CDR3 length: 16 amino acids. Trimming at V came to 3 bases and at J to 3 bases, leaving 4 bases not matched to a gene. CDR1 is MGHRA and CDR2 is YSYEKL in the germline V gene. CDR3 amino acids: CASSHSTSGRGYEQYF. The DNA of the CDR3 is TGCGCCAGCAGCCACTCGACTAGCGGGAGGGGCTACGAGCAGTACTTC.

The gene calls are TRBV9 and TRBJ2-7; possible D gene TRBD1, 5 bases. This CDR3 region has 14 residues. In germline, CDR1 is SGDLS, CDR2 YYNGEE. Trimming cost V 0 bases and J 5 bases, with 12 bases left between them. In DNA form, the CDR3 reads TGTGCCAGCAGCGTAGCAGGGTCTAGAAACGAGCAGTACTTC. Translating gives CASSVAGSRNEQYF.